The rows below give T cell receptor beta chains drawn from one sample of a study of T cell repertoires in cytomegalovirus infection. TCRdb reprocessed the reads with MiXCR, giving one entry per CDR3 protein. The sample carries more than 650,000 distinct CDR3 sequences, under 40% recorded once. Sequencing was carried out using PBMCs. Receptors originate from a human donor in good health (CMV status not recorded). Some clones in this sample may be carry-over from other donors' samples. The conserved cysteine and the conserved F or W are not part of the CDR3 here. Clone size is stated in some rows and not others, as once, few, many or a class when expanded.

V gene	CDR3 length	J gene	clone size	CDR3 protein
TRBV5-6	14	TRBJ2-3	.	ASSGIAGSGTDTQY
TRBV7-6	13	TRBJ1-1	few	ASSITRGGTTEAF
TRBV2	10	TRBJ1-5	.	ARGDPEGPQH
TRBV7-2	10	TRBJ2-3	many	ASSPNPDTQY
TRBV6-5	14	TRBJ1-5	few	ASGTPKLYSNQPQH
TRBV6-2/TRBV6-3	13	TRBJ1-5	few	ASSPGGIGNQPQH
TRBV27	14	TRBJ2-1	.	ASSFRGQGFGHEQF
TRBV5-6	17	TRBJ2-7	few	ASSFWDVNLGTSPYEQY
TRBV5-4	13	TRBJ2-6	.	ASSSTVPGANVLT
TRBV14	12	TRBJ1-2	few	ASSPLEIREAPL
TRBV3-1	17	TRBJ2-6	.	ASSPGTFREISGANVLT
TRBV25-1	11	TRBJ2-7	few	ATRTGLSYEQY
TRBV5-3	11	TRBJ1-5	.	ASSPRVNQPQH
TRBV29-1	11	TRBJ1-2	.	SAGFVGSGGYT
TRBV12-3/TRBV12-4	10	TRBJ2-5	.	ATQGPGETQY
TRBV6-1	11	TRBJ1-6	few	ASRGTANSPLH
TRBV7-8	16	TRBJ1-1	many	ASSLGRTLQGRNTEAF
TRBV28	11	TRBJ2-2	.	ASRLGTAGELF
TRBV7-9	9	TRBJ2-1	few	ASRLKDEQF
TRBV5-1	12	TRBJ2-5	.	ASSLIPDQETQY
TRBV5-1	12	TRBJ2-7	many	ASSFRTGTYEQY
TRBV30	15	TRBJ2-3	few	AWSVRLGRAVLDTQY
TRBV7-2	15	TRBJ1-5	few	ASSLTVVRGPNQPQH
TRBV15	13	TRBJ1-2	.	ATSRGVSGGYGYT
TRBV10-3	11	TRBJ1-1	few	AIRDRGGTEAF
TRBV20-1	10	TRBJ1-2	.	SAPSEIRDYT
TRBV7-8	15	TRBJ2-1	many	ASSPVAGSSGWNEQF
TRBV24-1	12	TRBJ2-4	.	ATSDLRQGNIQY
TRBV6-1	12	TRBJ2-1	many	ASESGATYNEQF
TRBV6-1	14	TRBJ2-7	.	ASSYPARGGLYEQY
TRBV28	10	TRBJ2-7	many	ASSFSYYEQY
TRBV7-9	10	TRBJ1-5	many	ASSLWSQPQH
TRBV29-1	11	TRBJ2-1	few	SVAEKVYNEQF
TRBV7-9	11	TRBJ1-1	few	ASSNREDTEAF
TRBV24-1	14	TRBJ2-1	.	ATSDPDGSWADEQF
TRBV20-1	13	TRBJ1-1	.	SALEDSRVNTEAF
TRBV5-6	13	TRBJ2-7	few	ASSPPRTGPYEQY
TRBV12-5	12	TRBJ1-1	.	ASGLGPPNTEAF
TRBV12-3/TRBV12-4	14	TRBJ2-1	few	ASRPLGGSSYNEQF
TRBV28	11	TRBJ1-4	.	ASRDNRAEKLF